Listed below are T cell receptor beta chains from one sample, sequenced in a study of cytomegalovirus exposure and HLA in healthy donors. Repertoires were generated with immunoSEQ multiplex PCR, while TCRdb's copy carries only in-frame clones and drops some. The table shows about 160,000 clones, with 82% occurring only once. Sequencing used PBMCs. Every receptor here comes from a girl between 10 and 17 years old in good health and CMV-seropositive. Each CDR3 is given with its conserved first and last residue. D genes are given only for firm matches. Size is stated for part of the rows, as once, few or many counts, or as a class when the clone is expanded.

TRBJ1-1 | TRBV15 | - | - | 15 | CATTRNRRLNTEAFF | TGTGCCACCACCAGGAACCGGAGATTGAACACTGAAGCTTTCTTT
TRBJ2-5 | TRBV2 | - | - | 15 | CASSAPTGVMETQYF | TGTGCCAGCAGTGCCCCGACGGGGGTGATGGAGACCCAGTACTTC
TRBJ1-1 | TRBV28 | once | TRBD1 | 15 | CASNTLGGAGTEAFF | TGTGCCAGCAATACCTTAGGGGGCGCGGGCACTGAAGCTTTCTTT
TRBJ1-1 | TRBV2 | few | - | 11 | CASKEGTEAFF | TGTGCCAGCAAGGAGGGCACTGAAGCTTTCTTT
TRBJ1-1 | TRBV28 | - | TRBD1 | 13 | CASRTGPNTEAFF | TGTGCCAGCAGGACAGGGCCGAACACTGAAGCTTTCTTT
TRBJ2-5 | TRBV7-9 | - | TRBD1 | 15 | CASSLGGQGGETQYF | TGTGCCAGCAGCTTAGGCGGACAGGGAGGAGAGACCCAGTACTTC
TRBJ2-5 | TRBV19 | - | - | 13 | CASSIFSRETQYF | TGTGCCAGTAGTATCTTTTCGCGGGAGACCCAGTACTTC
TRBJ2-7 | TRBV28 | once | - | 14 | CASSFSGSSYEQYF | TGTGCCAGCAGTTTTTCCGGGAGCTCCTACGAGCAGTACTTC
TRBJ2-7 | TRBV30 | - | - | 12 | CAWSVAVIEQYF | TGTGCCTGGAGTGTAGCGGTAATAGAGCAGTACTTC
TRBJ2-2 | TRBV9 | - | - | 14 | CASSVDRDAGELFF | TGTGCCAGCAGCGTAGACAGGGACGCCGGGGAGCTGTTTTTT
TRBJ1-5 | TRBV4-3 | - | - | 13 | CASSQDQGEPQHF | TGCGCCAGCAGCCAAGATCAGGGCGAGCCCCAGCATTTT
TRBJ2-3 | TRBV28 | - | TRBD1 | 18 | CASSLWGWKQGSTDTQYF | TGTGCCAGCAGTTTATGGGGATGGAAACAGGGGAGCACAGATACGCAGTATTTT
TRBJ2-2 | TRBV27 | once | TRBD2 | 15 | CASSWGGSGTGELFF | TGTGCCAGCAGCTGGGGGGGTTCGGGCACCGGGGAGCTGTTTTTT
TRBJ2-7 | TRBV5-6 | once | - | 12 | CASSLALGEQYF | TGTGCCAGCAGCTTGGCTCTCGGGGAGCAGTACTTC
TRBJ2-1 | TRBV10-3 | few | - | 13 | CAIRDGESYEQFF | TGTGCCATCAGGGATGGGGAGTCCTATGAGCAGTTCTTC
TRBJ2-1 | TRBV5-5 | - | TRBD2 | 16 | CASSTGTSRIYNEQFF | TGTGCCAGCAGCACAGGGACTAGCAGAATCTACAATGAGCAGTTCTTC
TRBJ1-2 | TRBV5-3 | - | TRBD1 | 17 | CARSLRGQVSLNYGYTF | TGTGCCAGAAGCTTGCGTGGACAGGTTTCGCTCAACTATGGCTACACCTTC
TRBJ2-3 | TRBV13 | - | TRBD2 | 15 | CASSLRRGDTDTQYF | TGTGCCAGCAGCTTACGGCGGGGGGACACAGATACGCAGTATTTT
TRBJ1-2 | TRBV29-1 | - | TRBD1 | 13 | CSVEGRGLNGYTF | TGCAGCGTTGAAGGCAGGGGGCTAAATGGCTACACCTTC
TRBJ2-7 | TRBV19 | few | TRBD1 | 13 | CATGQGPSYEQYF | TGTGCCACCGGACAGGGGCCCTCCTACGAGCAGTACTTC
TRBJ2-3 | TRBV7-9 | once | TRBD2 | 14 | CSSGGTSGTDTQYF | TGCTCCTCGGGGGGGACTAGCGGCACAGATACGCAGTATTTT
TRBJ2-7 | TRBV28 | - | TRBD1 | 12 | CASKTRGLEQYF | TGTGCCAGCAAAACCAGGGGGCTCGAGCAGTACTTC
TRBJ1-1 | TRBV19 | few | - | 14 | CASSISGGYTEAFF | TGTGCCAGTAGTATCTCGGGGGGCTACACTGAAGCTTTCTTT
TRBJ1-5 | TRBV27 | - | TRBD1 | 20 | CARAPRDRGRFPYSNQLQHF | TGTGCCAGGGCACCCAGGGACAGGGGTCGGTTCCCATATAGCAATCAGCTCCAGCATTTT
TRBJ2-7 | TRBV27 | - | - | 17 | CASSPSAGALGIYEQYF | TGTGCCAGCAGTCCCTCGGCAGGGGCGCTAGGGATCTACGAGCAGTACTTC
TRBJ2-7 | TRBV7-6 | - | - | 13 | CASSQSGFHEQYF | TGTGCCAGCAGCCAAAGCGGGTTCCACGAGCAGTACTTC
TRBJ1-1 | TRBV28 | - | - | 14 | CASSLILGGKGAFF | TGTGCCAGCAGCTTGATACTGGGGGGAAAAGGAGCTTTCTTT
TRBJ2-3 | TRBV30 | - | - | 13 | CAWSVVLADTQYF | TGTGCCTGGAGTGTAGTCTTAGCAGATACGCAGTATTTT
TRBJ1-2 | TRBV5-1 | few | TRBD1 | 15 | CASSPRTGGVYGYTF | TGCGCCAGCAGCCCCCGGACAGGGGGTGTCTATGGCTACACCTTC
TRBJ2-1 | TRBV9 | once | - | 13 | CASSVAGYNEQFF | TGTGCCAGCAGCGTCGCGGGGTACAATGAGCAGTTCTTC
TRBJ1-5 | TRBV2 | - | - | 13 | CASRWTAGQPQHF | TGTGCCAGCCGTTGGACGGCGGGTCAGCCCCAGCATTTT